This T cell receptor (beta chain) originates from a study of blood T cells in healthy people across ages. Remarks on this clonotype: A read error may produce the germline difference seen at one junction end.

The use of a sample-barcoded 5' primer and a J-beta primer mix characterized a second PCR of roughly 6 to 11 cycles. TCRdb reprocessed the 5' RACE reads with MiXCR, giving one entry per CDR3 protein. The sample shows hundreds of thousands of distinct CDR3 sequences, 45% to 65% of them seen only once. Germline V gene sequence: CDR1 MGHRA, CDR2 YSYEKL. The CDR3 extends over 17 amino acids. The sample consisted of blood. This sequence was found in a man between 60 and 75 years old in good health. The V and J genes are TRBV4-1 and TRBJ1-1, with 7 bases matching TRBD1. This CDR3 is CASTQDRTGAMNTEAFF. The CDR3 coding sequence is TGCGCCAGCACCCAAGACCGAACAGGGGCGATGAACACTGAAGCTTTCTTT.